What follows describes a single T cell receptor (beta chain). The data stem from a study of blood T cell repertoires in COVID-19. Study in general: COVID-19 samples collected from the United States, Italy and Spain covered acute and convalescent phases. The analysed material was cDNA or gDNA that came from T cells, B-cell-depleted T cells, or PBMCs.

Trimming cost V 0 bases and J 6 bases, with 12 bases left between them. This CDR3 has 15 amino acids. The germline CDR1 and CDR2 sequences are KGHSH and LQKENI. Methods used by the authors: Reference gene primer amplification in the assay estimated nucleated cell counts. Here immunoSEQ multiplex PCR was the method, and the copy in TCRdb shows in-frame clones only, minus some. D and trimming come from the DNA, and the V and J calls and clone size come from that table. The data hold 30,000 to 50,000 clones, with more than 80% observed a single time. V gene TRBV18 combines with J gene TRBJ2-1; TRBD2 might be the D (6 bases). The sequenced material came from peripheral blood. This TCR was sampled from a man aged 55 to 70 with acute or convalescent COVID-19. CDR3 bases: TGTGCCAGCTCACCACCAGTTGGTAGCGGCAATGAGCAGTTCTTC. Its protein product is CASSPPVGSGNEQFF.